This is a list of T cell receptor beta chains from one sample in a study of T-cell memory formation after mild COVID-19. From the 5' RACE reads, TCRdb called clonotypes with MiXCR, one entry per CDR3 protein. The sample holds 13,000 or so distinct CDR3 sequences, about 14% seen once. Sequenced sample: PBMCs or a T cell subset sorted from them (not recorded which). The receptors were sampled from a man younger than 35 who had mild COVID-19 (a few samples of this study predate the infection). Cell type and time point are not known. The CDR3 runs from the conserved cysteine through the conserved F or W. A D gene is named only where the DNA matches it firmly. The size of a clone is reported for some rows only, either as once, few or many, or as a class for expanded clones.

d_gene: .; j_gene: TRBJ2-7; abundance: few; v_gene: TRBV7-6; CDR3nt: TGTGCCAGCAGCTTAGAGGTCGCAGGGTTCGAGCAGTACTTC; CDR3aa: CASSLEVAGFEQYF
d_gene: TRBD2; j_gene: TRBJ2-7; abundance: .; v_gene: TRBV7-9; CDR3nt: TGTGCCAGAAGCTTCGGGGGGGGGCCCAACGAGCAGTACTTC; CDR3aa: CARSFGGGPNEQYF
d_gene: TRBD1; j_gene: TRBJ1-5; abundance: many; v_gene: TRBV27; CDR3nt: TGTGCCAGCAGATCAGGGGGATCTGGCAATCAGCCCCAGCATTTT; CDR3aa: CASRSGGSGNQPQHF
d_gene: .; j_gene: TRBJ2-5; abundance: .; v_gene: TRBV5-1; CDR3nt: TGCGCCAGCAGCTTTAGGGCTGAAGAGACCCAGTACTTC; CDR3aa: CASSFRAEETQYF
d_gene: .; j_gene: TRBJ2-2; abundance: .; v_gene: TRBV2; CDR3nt: TGTGCCAGCAGTCAAGGGGTCACCGGGGAGCTGTTTTTT; CDR3aa: CASSQGVTGELFF
d_gene: .; j_gene: TRBJ2-1; abundance: many; v_gene: TRBV20-1; CDR3nt: TGCAGTGCTAGAGATTTGACCACCTCCTACAATGAGCAGTTCTTC; CDR3aa: CSARDLTTSYNEQFF
d_gene: .; j_gene: TRBJ2-5; abundance: many; v_gene: TRBV12-3/TRBV12-4; CDR3nt: TGTGCCAGCAGTTTCAGCGAAGAGACCCAGTACTTC; CDR3aa: CASSFSEETQYF
d_gene: .; j_gene: TRBJ2-1; abundance: many; v_gene: TRBV7-9; CDR3nt: TGTGCCAGCAGCTTAAGGGGGGGCGCGTCATGGTTC; CDR3aa: CASSLRGGASWF
d_gene: .; j_gene: TRBJ2-5; abundance: many; v_gene: TRBV25-1; CDR3nt: TGTGCCAGCACCGGGGGAGATGAGACCCAGTACTTC; CDR3aa: CASTGGDETQYF
d_gene: .; j_gene: TRBJ2-7; abundance: .; v_gene: TRBV4-3; CDR3nt: TGCGCCAGCAGCCAGGGGAGACCGAACTACGAGCAGTACTTC; CDR3aa: CASSQGRPNYEQYF
d_gene: .; j_gene: TRBJ1-1; abundance: many; v_gene: TRBV19; CDR3nt: TGTGCCAGTAGTATAGAAGTTTACCCCCGGAGGTGGACTGAAGCTTTCTTT; CDR3aa: CASSIEVYPRRWTEAFF
d_gene: .; j_gene: TRBJ1-1; abundance: many; v_gene: TRBV20-1; CDR3nt: TGCAGTGCTAGAGATCAGAGTTTCACTGAAGCTTTCTTT; CDR3aa: CSARDQSFTEAFF
d_gene: .; j_gene: TRBJ2-1; abundance: many; v_gene: TRBV7-9; CDR3nt: TGTGCCAGCCAAGGAGCGGCGGGGATGTATGAGCAGTTCTTC; CDR3aa: CASQGAAGMYEQFF
d_gene: .; j_gene: TRBJ1-5; abundance: few; v_gene: TRBV12-3/TRBV12-4; CDR3nt: TGTGCCAGTGGGGGGTGGGGTATGTCGGATCAGCCCCAGCATTTT; CDR3aa: CASGGWGMSDQPQHF
d_gene: .; j_gene: TRBJ1-3; abundance: few; v_gene: TRBV13; CDR3nt: TGTGCCAGCAGCTATACCGTTGACACCATATATTTT; CDR3aa: CASSYTVDTIYF
d_gene: .; j_gene: TRBJ2-7; abundance: many; v_gene: TRBV7-9; CDR3nt: TGTGCCAGCAGCTTCCAACTTGGCTACGAGCAGTACTTC; CDR3aa: CASSFQLGYEQYF
d_gene: TRBD2; j_gene: TRBJ2-3; abundance: many; v_gene: TRBV2; CDR3nt: TGTGCCAGCAGTGAGGGCCTAGCGGGGCCCCGCACAGATACGCAGTATTTT; CDR3aa: CASSEGLAGPRTDTQYF
d_gene: .; j_gene: TRBJ1-2; abundance: few; v_gene: TRBV19; CDR3nt: TGTGCCAGTAGTATGGAGGGACGGCGAGGCTACACCTTC; CDR3aa: CASSMEGRRGYTF
d_gene: .; j_gene: TRBJ1-5; abundance: many; v_gene: TRBV4-1; CDR3nt: TGCGCCAGCAGCCCGCCGTGGGGAGGGGATCAGCCCCAGCATTTT; CDR3aa: CASSPPWGGDQPQHF
d_gene: TRBD1; j_gene: TRBJ1-1; abundance: many; v_gene: TRBV15; CDR3nt: TGTGCCACCAGCACCTGGGAGGGGGCGACTGAAGCTTTCTTT; CDR3aa: CATSTWEGATEAFF
d_gene: .; j_gene: TRBJ2-1; abundance: many; v_gene: TRBV14; CDR3nt: TGTGCCAGCAGCCAAGATTCGGTGGTCATGGACAATGAGCAGTTCTTC; CDR3aa: CASSQDSVVMDNEQFF
d_gene: .; j_gene: TRBJ2-5; abundance: many; v_gene: TRBV5-1; CDR3nt: TGCGCCAGCAGCGTCACGGAGACCCAGTACTTC; CDR3aa: CASSVTETQYF
d_gene: .; j_gene: TRBJ2-2; abundance: many; v_gene: TRBV20-1; CDR3nt: TGCAGTGCCGCCGGGACAACTAACACCGGGGAGCTGTTTTTT; CDR3aa: CSAAGTTNTGELFF
d_gene: .; j_gene: TRBJ1-5; abundance: once; v_gene: TRBV19; CDR3nt: TGTGCCAGTAGCCTCGGGGGGGGCGTCGGCAATCAGCCCCAGCATTTT; CDR3aa: CASSLGGGVGNQPQHF
d_gene: .; j_gene: TRBJ1-2; abundance: few; v_gene: TRBV13; CDR3nt: TGTGCCAGCAGCTTATGGCCAGGGAGGACTAACTATGGCTACACCTTC; CDR3aa: CASSLWPGRTNYGYTF
d_gene: TRBD2; j_gene: TRBJ2-1; abundance: many; v_gene: TRBV7-9; CDR3nt: TGTGCCAGCAGCCCTAACGGGGGGGCCCCGTTCTTC; CDR3aa: CASSPNGGAPFF
d_gene: .; j_gene: TRBJ2-3; abundance: many; v_gene: TRBV5-1; CDR3nt: TGCGCCAGCAGCTTGGCCGTTACCCAGAGGACAGATACGCAGTATTTT; CDR3aa: CASSLAVTQRTDTQYF
d_gene: .; j_gene: TRBJ1-5; abundance: many; v_gene: TRBV7-7; CDR3nt: TGTGCCAGCAGCTGGACAGTAAACCCTTGGTCGCCCCAGCATTTT; CDR3aa: CASSWTVNPWSPQHF
d_gene: .; j_gene: TRBJ2-7; abundance: .; v_gene: TRBV7-2; CDR3nt: TGTGCCAGCAGCTTCTCCTCGGTTAGGGGGGACTACGAGCAGTACTTC; CDR3aa: CASSFSSVRGDYEQYF
d_gene: .; j_gene: TRBJ1-2; abundance: many; v_gene: TRBV29-1; CDR3nt: TGCAGCGTTGTTTTGTCAGGGAGACGGTATGGCTACACCTTC; CDR3aa: CSVVLSGRRYGYTF
d_gene: .; j_gene: TRBJ2-7; abundance: many; v_gene: TRBV5-8; CDR3nt: TGTGCCAGCAGCTTGTTCTCCTACTCCTACGAGCAGTACTTC; CDR3aa: CASSLFSYSYEQYF
d_gene: TRBD2; j_gene: TRBJ2-7; abundance: .; v_gene: TRBV27; CDR3nt: TGTGCCAGCATGGGGGGGAACGAGCAGTACTTC; CDR3aa: CASMGGNEQYF
d_gene: TRBD1; j_gene: TRBJ1-1; abundance: many; v_gene: TRBV7-8; CDR3nt: TGTGCCAGCACGGACAGGGGCTTATATGAAGCTTTCTTT; CDR3aa: CASTDRGLYEAFF
d_gene: .; j_gene: TRBJ1-6; abundance: many; v_gene: TRBV7-2; CDR3nt: TGTGCCAGCAGCGTCAACGCAGGGGCCGGAAATTCACCCCTCCACTTT; CDR3aa: CASSVNAGAGNSPLHF
d_gene: .; j_gene: TRBJ1-6; abundance: many; v_gene: TRBV5-1; CDR3nt: TGCGCCAGCAGCTTCGGGGCGGCCGATAATTCACCCCTCCACTTT; CDR3aa: CASSFGAADNSPLHF
d_gene: TRBD1; j_gene: TRBJ1-5; abundance: many; v_gene: TRBV18; CDR3nt: TGTGCCAGCTCATGGACAGGGGCGAACAATCAGCCCCAGCATTTT; CDR3aa: CASSWTGANNQPQHF
d_gene: .; j_gene: TRBJ1-3; abundance: .; v_gene: TRBV28; CDR3nt: TGTGCCAGCAGTTTGGGCAGAGTCAGTACTGGAAACACCATATATTTT; CDR3aa: CASSLGRVSTGNTIYF
d_gene: .; j_gene: TRBJ1-5; abundance: many; v_gene: TRBV4-1; CDR3nt: TGCGCCAGCAGCCAAGGGTTTGGTGGCAATCAGCCCCAGCATTTT; CDR3aa: CASSQGFGGNQPQHF
d_gene: .; j_gene: TRBJ2-1; abundance: many; v_gene: TRBV7-9; CDR3nt: TGTGCCAGCAGCTTCGGAAATGAGCAGTTCTTC; CDR3aa: CASSFGNEQFF
d_gene: .; j_gene: TRBJ2-5; abundance: many; v_gene: TRBV13; CDR3nt: TGTGCCAGCAGCGACGAGACAGGACCATTCCAAGAGACCCAGTACTTC; CDR3aa: CASSDETGPFQETQYF
d_gene: .; j_gene: TRBJ2-1; abundance: many; v_gene: TRBV5-1; CDR3nt: TGCGCCAGCAGCTTCTTCGACTACGCTACCGGGGGGCTGCGTTACAATGAGCAGTTCTTC; CDR3aa: CASSFFDYATGGLRYNEQFF
d_gene: .; j_gene: TRBJ1-4; abundance: many; v_gene: TRBV2; CDR3nt: TGTGCCAGCGGGCGTTTAACTAATGAAAAACTGTTTTTT; CDR3aa: CASGRLTNEKLFF